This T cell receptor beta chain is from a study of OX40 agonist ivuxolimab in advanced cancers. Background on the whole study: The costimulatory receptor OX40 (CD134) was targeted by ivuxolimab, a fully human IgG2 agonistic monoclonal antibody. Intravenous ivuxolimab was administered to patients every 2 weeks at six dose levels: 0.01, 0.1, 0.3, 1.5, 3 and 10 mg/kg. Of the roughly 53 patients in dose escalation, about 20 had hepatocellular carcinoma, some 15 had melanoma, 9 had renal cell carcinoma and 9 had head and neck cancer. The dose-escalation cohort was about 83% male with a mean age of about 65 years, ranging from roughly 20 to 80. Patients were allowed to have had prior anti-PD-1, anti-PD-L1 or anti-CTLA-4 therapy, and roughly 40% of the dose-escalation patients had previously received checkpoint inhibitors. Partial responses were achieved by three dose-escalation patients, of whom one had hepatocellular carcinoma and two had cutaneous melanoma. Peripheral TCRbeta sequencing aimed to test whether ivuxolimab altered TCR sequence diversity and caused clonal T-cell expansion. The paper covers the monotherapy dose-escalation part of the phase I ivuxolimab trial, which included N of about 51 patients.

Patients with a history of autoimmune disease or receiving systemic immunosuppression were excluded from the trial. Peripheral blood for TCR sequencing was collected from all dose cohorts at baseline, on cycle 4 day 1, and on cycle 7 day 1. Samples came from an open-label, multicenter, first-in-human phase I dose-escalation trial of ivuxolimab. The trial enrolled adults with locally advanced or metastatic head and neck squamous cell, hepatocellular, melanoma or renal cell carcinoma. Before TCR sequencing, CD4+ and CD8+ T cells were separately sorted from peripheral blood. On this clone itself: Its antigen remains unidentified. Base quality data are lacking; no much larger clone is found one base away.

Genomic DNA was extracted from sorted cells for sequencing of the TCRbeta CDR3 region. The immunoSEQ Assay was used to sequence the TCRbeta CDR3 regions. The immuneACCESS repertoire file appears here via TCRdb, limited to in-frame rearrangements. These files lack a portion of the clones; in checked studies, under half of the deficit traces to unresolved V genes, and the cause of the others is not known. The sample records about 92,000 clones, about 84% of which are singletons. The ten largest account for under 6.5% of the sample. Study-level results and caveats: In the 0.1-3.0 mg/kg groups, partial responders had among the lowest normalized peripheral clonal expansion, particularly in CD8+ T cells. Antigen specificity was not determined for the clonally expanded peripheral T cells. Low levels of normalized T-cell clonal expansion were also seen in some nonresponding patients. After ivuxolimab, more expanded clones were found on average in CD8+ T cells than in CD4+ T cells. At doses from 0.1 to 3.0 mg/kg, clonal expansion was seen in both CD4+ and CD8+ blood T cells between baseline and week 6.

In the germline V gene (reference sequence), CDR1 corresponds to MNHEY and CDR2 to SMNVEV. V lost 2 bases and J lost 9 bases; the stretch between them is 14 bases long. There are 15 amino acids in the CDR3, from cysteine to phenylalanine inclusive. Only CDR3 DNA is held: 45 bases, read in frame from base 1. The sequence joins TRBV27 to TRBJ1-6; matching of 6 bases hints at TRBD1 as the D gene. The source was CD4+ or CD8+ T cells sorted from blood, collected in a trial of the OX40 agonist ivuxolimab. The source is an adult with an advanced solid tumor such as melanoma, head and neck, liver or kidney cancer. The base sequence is TGTGCCAGCAGTTTACTCCGGGACAAAATTTCACCCCTCCACTTT. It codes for CASSLLRDKISPLHF.